This T cell receptor (beta chain) was recorded in a study of shared clonotypes between healthy human individuals. Trimming stripped 0 bases from V and 9 bases from J, with 15 bases between. This CDR3 is built from 15 residues. The germline V gene has CDR1 LGHNA and CDR2 YNFKEQ. Sequencing used immunoSEQ multiplex PCR; TCRdb keeps in-frame clones, though not all of them. The table has approximately 97,000 clones, roughly 69% seen once. The sample comprised memory CD8+ T cells sorted from blood. Noted subset: CD45RO+ cells pooled with CCR7-negative TemRA cells. This TCR derives from a man aged 25-45 years in good health. The chain has TRBV4-2 and TRBJ2-1; tentatively, D is TRBD1 or TRBD2 (6 bases each). The CDR3 nucleotides read TGTGCCAGCAGCCAAGATTTGGGGGGCATCAGTGAGCAGTTCTTC. Its protein product is CASSQDLGGISEQFF.